What follows are 29 T cell receptor beta chains derived from one specimen sequenced in a study of blood T cell repertoires in COVID-19. Sequenced by immunoSEQ multiplex PCR; TCRdb stores in-frame clones only, minus some. The profile covers 350,000 to 400,000 clones, with 88% appearing a single time and more than 1% taken by the ten largest. The sequenced sample consisted of PBMCs or T cells enriched from blood (not recorded which). Receptor source: a woman under 30 who had recovered from COVID-19.

The V and J genes are TRBV5-6 and TRBJ1-5; D is possibly TRBD1 (6 bases). The germline V gene encodes CDR1 SGHDT and CDR2 YYEEEE. V lost 0 bases, J lost 2 bases, and 12 bases lay in between. CDR3 length equals 16 residues. This CDR3 is CASSLGGPTGNQPQHF. DNA of the CDR3: TGTGCCAGCAGCTTGGGGGGGCCCACGGGCAATCAGCCCCAGCATTTT.

The genes are TRBV6-1 and TRBJ1-3; the D gene is possibly TRBD1 (6 bases). The CDR3 is 17 amino acids. V was cut by 3 bases and J by 2 bases, with 17 bases left in between. Germline values: CDR1 MNHNS, CDR2 SASEGT. In nucleotides, the CDR3 is TGTGCCAGCAGTGATAGGGAAAGGACAGCAACTGGAAACACCATATATTTT. It specifies CASSDRERTATGNTIYF.

The CDR3 DNA reads as TGTGCCAGTAGTATCCCGGACAGGAGGAGAGAAAAACTGTTTTTT. It codes for CASSIPDRRREKLFF. The genes are TRBV19 and TRBJ1-4; 7 nucleotides align to TRBD1. Germline CDR1 reads LNHDA; CDR2 reads SQIVND (reference sequence). The CDR3 loop spans 15 amino acids. The junction had 9 bases not matched to a gene; V was cut back by 3 bases and J by 8 bases.

V is TRBV11-3 and J is TRBJ1-2; TRBD1 agrees at 8 bases. The CDR3 has 13 residues. Trimming at V came to 5 bases and at J to 5 bases, leaving 4 bases not matched to a gene. Germline-derived CDR1 and CDR2 are SGHNT and YENEEA. The CDR3 here is CASSDRGEYGYTF. CDR3 sequence (DNA): TGTGCCAGCAGCGACAGGGGAGAATATGGCTACACCTTC.

The chain couples TRBV15 to TRBJ1-1, with D perhaps matching TRBD1 (5 bases). Germline values: CDR1 LNHNV, CDR2 YYDKDF (reference sequence). V shed 0 bases and J shed 4 bases, with 12 bases lying between them. The CDR3 loop spans 15 amino acids. CDR3 sequence reads: CATSRDRPGSTEAFF. In DNA form, the CDR3 reads TGTGCCACCAGCAGAGATAGACCAGGGTCCACTGAAGCTTTCTTT.

This chain uses TRBV14 with TRBJ2-7; 9 nucleotides match TRBD1. The CDR3 extends over 16 amino acids. V lost 0 bases, J lost 5 bases, and 8 bases stayed unmatched. Germline CDR1 reads SGHDN; CDR2 reads FVKESK. CDR3 loop: CASSQDRDRVTHEQYF. As DNA, the CDR3 is TGTGCCAGCAGCCAAGACCGGGACAGGGTAACCCACGAGCAGTACTTC.

J is TRBJ2-3 and V is TRBV29-1, with TRBD1 matching 7 bases. Looked up from germline, CDR1 is SQVTM and CDR2 is ANQGSEA. The junction had 7 bases not matched to a gene; V was cut back by 2 bases and J by 5 bases. The CDR3 loop spans 14 amino acids. This CDR3 reads CSVEYGAGGDTQYF. Here the CDR3 DNA reads TGCAGCGTTGAATATGGCGCAGGGGGAGATACGCAGTATTTT.

This clone was found once. One junction end does not reproduce the germline sequence, and a read error may be involved. The genes are TRBV7-7 and TRBJ2-5, with D maybe TRBD2 (5 bases). The CDR3 has 12 residues. Germline V CDR1 and CDR2: SSHAT, FNYEAQ (reference sequence). The CDR3: CASSTAGETQYF. CDR3 nucleotides: TGTGCTAGCAGCACCGCGGGAGAGACCCAGTACTTC.

J is TRBJ2-5 and V is TRBV10-2, with D uncertain. The germline V and J ends were trimmed by 7 bases and 2 bases, with 8 bases remaining between them. CDR3 length: 12 residues. Germline values: CDR1 WSHSY, CDR2 SAAADI. CDR3 nucleotide sequence: TGCGCCAGCATGCCTAGTCAAGAGACCCAGTACTTC. Its protein product is CASMPSQETQYF.

The rearrangement links TRBV30 to TRBJ1-4; TRBD1 is a possible D gene (6 bases). There are 14 residues in the CDR3. V dropped 0 bases and J dropped 8 bases, with 13 bases sitting between them. Germline lookup yields CDR1 GTSNPN and CDR2 SVGIG (reference sequence). For the CDR3, the DNA is TGTGCCTGGAGTGTACTGGCAGGGGCCGAAAAACTGTTTTTT. Translating gives CAWSVLAGAEKLFF.

The chain recombines TRBV2 with TRBJ1-5, with D possibly matching TRBD1 (6 bases). CDR1 and CDR2 from the germline V gene are SNHLY and FYNNEI. The CDR3 runs to 14 residues. Trimming removed 4 bases at V and 3 bases at J, with 10 bases between. CDR3 residues: CASSVRGNNQPQHF. For the CDR3, the DNA is TGTGCCAGCAGTGTAAGGGGGAACAATCAGCCCCAGCATTTT.

The chain uses TRBV2 and TRBJ2-7, with a tentative D call TRBD1 (7 bases). Trimming took 1 base from V and 1 from J, leaving 11 bases between them. The CDR3 has 15 amino acids. The germline gives CDR1 SNHLY, CDR2 FYNNEI. The CDR3 DNA is TGTGCCAGCAGTGAAGAGGGGGCGGGGTCCTACGAGCAGTACTTC. This sequence encodes CASSEEGAGSYEQYF.

The rearrangement uses TRBV5-1 and TRBJ2-3, with 7 bases identical to TRBD1. Losses at the gene ends were 0 bases for V and 6 bases for J; bases not matched to a gene: 7. CDR3 length: 15 residues. Germline CDR1 SGHRS, CDR2 YFSETQ. The CDR3 sequence: CASSLGEGGADTQYF. As DNA, the CDR3 is TGCGCCAGCAGCTTGGGGGAAGGGGGCGCGGATACGCAGTATTTT.

The chain employs TRBV19 and TRBJ1-1; possible D gene TRBD1, 5 bases. The CDR3 runs to 13 residues. V gave up 7 bases and J gave up 3 bases, with 12 bases separating them. Per the germline V gene, CDR1 is LNHDA and CDR2 is SQIVND (reference sequence). The CDR3 region is CASTPGGYTEAFF. DNA of the CDR3: TGTGCCAGTACCCCTGGGGGGTACACTGAAGCTTTCTTT.

This clone came up once. The rearrangement uses TRBV7-2 and TRBJ1-2, with 10 bases that match TRBD1. Germline values: CDR1 SGHTA, CDR2 FQGNSA. The CDR3 runs 15 residues. The V segment lost 4 bases and the J segment 3 bases; nucleotides outside the gene matches: 5. DNA of the CDR3: TGTGCCAGCAGCTACCGACAGGGGGCGGACTATGGCTACACCTTC. Translated: CASSYRQGADYGYTF.

The chain recombines TRBV6-5 with TRBJ2-1; TRBD1 agrees at 7 bases. Germline V gene sequence: CDR1 MNHEY, CDR2 SVGAGI. V lost 4 bases to trimming and J lost 2 bases; unmatched junction nucleotides: 5. The CDR3 spans 15 residues. The CDR3 sequence: CASSSRGPAYNEQFF. In nucleotides, the CDR3 is TGTGCCAGCAGTTCAAGGGGGCCAGCCTACAATGAGCAGTTCTTC.

This rearrangement joins TRBV5-1 to TRBJ2-7, with TRBD2 as a possible D gene (7 bases). The V end lost 3 bases, the J end lost 7 bases, and 23 bases lay between the germline ends. The CDR3 is 16 residues long. Per the germline V gene, CDR1 is SGHRS and CDR2 is YFSETQ. In nucleotides, the CDR3 is TGCGCCAGCAGCTCCGGACAGACGGGACTACTTATGGAGCAGTACTTC. Its protein product is CASSSGQTGLLMEQYF.

The V gene is TRBV9, the J gene TRBJ2-2; 10 nucleotides agree with TRBD2. This CDR3 is 18 amino acids long. Unmatched junction bases numbered 14, after V lost 3 bases and J lost 6 bases. CDR1 and CDR2 (germline): SGDLS, YYNGEE. For the CDR3, the DNA is TGTGCCAGCAGCGATAGCTTTACTCGGGGACTAGCGCCCGGGGAGCTGTTTTTT. This sequence encodes CASSDSFTRGLAPGELFF.

The chain couples TRBV6-5 to TRBJ2-2, with a tentative D call TRBD2 (5 bases). The CDR3 sequence is 15 residues long. Trimming took off 6 bases at V and 3 bases at J, with 14 bases between the two ends. Germline V lookup: CDR1 MNHEY, CDR2 SVGAGI. DNA for the CDR3: TGTGCCAGCAGCCGCGGGTCCCCTTACACCGGGGAGCTGTTTTTT. Translation gives CASSRGSPYTGELFF.

This clone was recorded only once. The chain recombines TRBV28 with TRBJ1-5; possible D gene TRBD1, 6 bases. V was shortened by 5 bases and J by 0 bases, with 14 bases between the two germline ends. CDR3 size: 16 residues. CDR1 and CDR2 (germline): MDHEN, SYDVKM. CDR3 sequence reads: CASSGTVGASNQPQHF. The CDR3 DNA reads TGTGCCAGCAGTGGTACAGTGGGGGCTAGCAATCAGCCCCAGCATTTT.

The chain carries TRBV27 and TRBJ2-4, with a tentative D call TRBD1 (6 bases). Per germline, CDR1 MNHEY and CDR2 SMNVEV (reference sequence). V lost 10 bases, J lost 0 bases, and 13 bases lay in between. The CDR3 covers 14 residues. The CDR3 loop is CATAQGSAKNIQYF. In nucleotides, the CDR3 is TGTGCCACCGCACAGGGTTCAGCCAAAAACATTCAGTACTTC.

This clone was seen a handful of times. The rearrangement links TRBV30 to TRBJ2-5; a possible D gene is TRBD2 (5 bases). The CDR3 is 12 amino acids. Germline lookup yields CDR1 GTSNPN and CDR2 SVGIG (reference sequence). The V and J ends lost 4 bases and 6 bases respectively, with 12 bases between them. In DNA, the CDR3 is TGTGCCTGGAATTTTGGGAGAAAGACCCAGTACTTC. Translating gives CAWNFGRKTQYF. Filled out from reference TRBV30 and TRBJ2-5, the complete variable domain reads SQTIHQWPATLVQPVGSPLSLECTVEGTSNPNLYWYRQAAGRGLQLLFYSVGIGQISSEVPQNLSASRPQDRQFILSSKKLLLSDSGFYLCAWNFGRKTQYFGPGTRLLVL.

This clone was counted a single time. The rearrangement links TRBV9 to TRBJ1-2; TRBD1 matches 7 bases. The CDR3 is made up of 12 amino acids. Germline V gene sequence: CDR1 SGDLS, CDR2 YYNGEE. V dropped 3 bases and J dropped 8; count of bases not matched to a gene: 4. The CDR3: CASSADRDGYTF. For the CDR3, the DNA is TGTGCCAGCAGCGCCGACAGGGACGGCTACACCTTC.

The chain couples TRBV19 to TRBJ2-3; no reliable D call. The CDR3 runs to 12 residues. V was trimmed by 3 bases and J by 4 bases, leaving 5 bases between them. Per the germline V gene, CDR1 is LNHDA and CDR2 is SQIVND (reference sequence). The CDR3 loop reads CASSIPADTQYF. Here the CDR3 DNA reads TGTGCCAGTAGTATCCCCGCAGATACGCAGTATTTT. Filled out from reference TRBV19 and TRBJ2-3, the complete variable domain reads DGGITQSPKYLFRKEGQNVTLSCEQNLNHDAMYWYRQDPGQGLRLIYYSQIVNDFQKGDIAEGYSVSREKKESFPLTVTSAQKNPTAFYLCASSIPADTQYFGPGTRLTVL.

V gene TRBV9 combines with J gene TRBJ1-2, with D hard to call. Germline assignment: CDR1 SGDLS and CDR2 YYNGEE. Trimming shortened V by 0 bases and J by 3 bases, and 9 bases separated the two germline ends. The CDR3 loop spans 14 amino acids. CDR3 amino acids: CASSVASDDYGYTF. The CDR3 DNA is TGTGCCAGCAGCGTAGCCAGCGATGACTATGGCTACACCTTC. Filled out from reference TRBV9 and TRBJ1-2, the complete variable domain reads DSGVTQTPKHLITATGQRVTLRCSPRSGDLSVYWYQQSLDQGLQFLIQYYNGEERAKGNILERFSAQQFPDLHSELNLSSLELGDSALYFCASSVASDDYGYTFGSGTRLTVV.

CDR3: CASSLTGNYGYTF. The CDR3 DNA reads TGTGCCAGCAGTCTAACAGGGAACTATGGCTACACCTTC. The chain joins TRBV6-4 to TRBJ1-2; tentatively, D is TRBD1 (6 bases). CDR3 length: 13 residues. The germline V gene encodes CDR1 MRHNA and CDR2 SNTAGT. V lost 5 bases and J lost 2, with 9 bases in between.

This clone came up once. The chain has TRBV3-1 (or the pseudogene TRBV3-2) and TRBJ1-5; D might be TRBD1 (6 bases). The V and J ends lost 1 base and 0 bases respectively, with 16 bases between them. Germline CDR1 and CDR2: LGHDT and YNNKEL (reference sequence). This CDR3 has 18 amino acids. CDR3 residues: CASSQGAGTSYSNQPQHF. The CDR3 DNA is TGTGCCAGCAGCCAAGGTGCTGGGACAAGTTATAGCAATCAGCCCCAGCATTTT.

V usage is TRBV7-8 and J usage is TRBJ1-5, with no clear D. Germline V CDR1 and CDR2: SGHVS, FQNEAQ. This CDR3 has 15 amino acids. Trimming cost V 5 bases and J 4 bases, with 15 bases left between them. In DNA, the CDR3 is TGTGCCAGCAGCCCCCATGAGCGGGCGAATCAGCCCCAGCATTTT. This gives the protein CASSPHERANQPQHF.

This clone appeared a single time. This chain connects TRBV6-5 to TRBJ2-7, with a tentative D call TRBD2 (5 bases). This CDR3 region has 13 residues. V shed 6 bases and J shed 2 bases, with 11 bases lying between them. The V gene's germline CDR1 is MNHEY and CDR2 SVGAGI. CDR3 in DNA: TGTGCCAGCAGGCGGGCCCATACCTACGAGCAGTACTTC. This encodes CASRRAHTYEQYF.